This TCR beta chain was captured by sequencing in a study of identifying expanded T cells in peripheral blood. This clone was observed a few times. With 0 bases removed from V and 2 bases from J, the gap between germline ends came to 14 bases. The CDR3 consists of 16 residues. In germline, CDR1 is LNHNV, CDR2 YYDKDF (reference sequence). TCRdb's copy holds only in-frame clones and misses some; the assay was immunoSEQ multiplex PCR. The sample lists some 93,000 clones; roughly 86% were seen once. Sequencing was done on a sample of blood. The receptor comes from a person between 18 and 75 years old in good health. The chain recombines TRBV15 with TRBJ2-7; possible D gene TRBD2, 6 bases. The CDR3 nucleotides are TGTGCCACCAGCAGAGAGGGCCCACCGGGAGCCTACGAGCAGTACTTC. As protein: CATSREGPPGAYEQYF.